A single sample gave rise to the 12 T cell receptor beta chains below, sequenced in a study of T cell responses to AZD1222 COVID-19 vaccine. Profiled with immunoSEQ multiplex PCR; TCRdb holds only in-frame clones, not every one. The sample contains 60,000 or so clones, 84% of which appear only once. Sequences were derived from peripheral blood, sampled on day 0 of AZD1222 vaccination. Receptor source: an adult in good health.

The CDR3 is CASSFSSGGGTDTQYF. DNA for the CDR3: TGTGCCAGCAGCTTCAGTAGCGGAGGTGGAACAGATACGCAGTATTTT. The gene calls are TRBV3-1 (or the pseudogene TRBV3-2) and TRBJ2-3, with a possible D match to TRBD2 (6 bases). Germline values: CDR1 LGHDT, CDR2 YNNKEL (reference sequence). V lost 5 bases, J lost 3 bases, and 18 bases lay in between. The CDR3 extends over 16 amino acids.

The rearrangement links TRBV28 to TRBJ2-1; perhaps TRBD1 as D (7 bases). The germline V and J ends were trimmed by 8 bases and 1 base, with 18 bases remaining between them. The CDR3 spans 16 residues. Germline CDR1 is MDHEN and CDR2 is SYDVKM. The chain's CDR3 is CASVSVAGQSYNEQFF. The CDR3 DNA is TGTGCCAGCGTTTCAGTTGCGGGACAGTCCTACAATGAGCAGTTCTTC.

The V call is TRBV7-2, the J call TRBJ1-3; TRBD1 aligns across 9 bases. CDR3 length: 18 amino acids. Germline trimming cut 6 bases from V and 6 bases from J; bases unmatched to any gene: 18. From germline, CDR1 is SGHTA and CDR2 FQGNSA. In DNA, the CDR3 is TGTGCCAGCAGTCCCACTACCGGGACAGGGAAGGAGGAAAACACCATATATTTT. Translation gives CASSPTTGTGKEENTIYF.

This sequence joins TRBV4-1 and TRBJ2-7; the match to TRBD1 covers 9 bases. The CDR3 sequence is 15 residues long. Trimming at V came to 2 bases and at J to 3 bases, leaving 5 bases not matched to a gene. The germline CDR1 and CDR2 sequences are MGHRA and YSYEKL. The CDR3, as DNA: TGCGCCAGCAGCCAACTGACGACAGGGGGCTACGAGCAGTACTTC. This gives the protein CASSQLTTGGYEQYF.

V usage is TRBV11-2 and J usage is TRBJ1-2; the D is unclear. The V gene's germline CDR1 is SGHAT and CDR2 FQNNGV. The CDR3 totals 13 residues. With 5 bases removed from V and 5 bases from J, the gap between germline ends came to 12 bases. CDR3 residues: CASSSRLDYGYTF. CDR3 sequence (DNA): TGTGCCAGCAGCAGTCGGCTTGATTATGGCTACACCTTC.

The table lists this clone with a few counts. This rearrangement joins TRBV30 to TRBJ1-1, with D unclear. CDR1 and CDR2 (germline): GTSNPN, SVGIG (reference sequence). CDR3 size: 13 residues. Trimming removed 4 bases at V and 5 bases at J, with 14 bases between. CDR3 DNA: TGTGCCTGGAAGGCGGCAGGCCAAACTGAAGCTTTCTTT. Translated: CAWKAAGQTEAFF.

The CDR3 DNA follows: TGTGCCAGCAGCCCAGTTTGGGCACGGGACACTGAAGCTTTCTTT. Residues: CASSPVWARDTEAFF. The V call is TRBV14, the J call TRBJ1-1, with no clear D. Germline values: CDR1 SGHDN, CDR2 FVKESK. The CDR3 has 15 residues. V was clipped by 4 bases and J by 3 bases, with 15 bases between them.

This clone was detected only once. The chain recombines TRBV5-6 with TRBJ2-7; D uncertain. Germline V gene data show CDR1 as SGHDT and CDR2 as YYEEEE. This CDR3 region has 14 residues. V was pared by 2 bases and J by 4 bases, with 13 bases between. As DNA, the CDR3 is TGTGCCAGCAGCTTAGGGCATCCCCAATACGAGCAGTACTTC. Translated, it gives CASSLGHPQYEQYF.

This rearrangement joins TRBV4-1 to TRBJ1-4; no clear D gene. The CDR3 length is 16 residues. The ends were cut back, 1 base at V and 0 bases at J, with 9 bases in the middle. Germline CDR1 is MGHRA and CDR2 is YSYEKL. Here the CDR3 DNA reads TGCGCCAGCAGCCAAGGGACCCTTGCAACTAATGAAAAACTGTTTTTT. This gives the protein CASSQGTLATNEKLFF.

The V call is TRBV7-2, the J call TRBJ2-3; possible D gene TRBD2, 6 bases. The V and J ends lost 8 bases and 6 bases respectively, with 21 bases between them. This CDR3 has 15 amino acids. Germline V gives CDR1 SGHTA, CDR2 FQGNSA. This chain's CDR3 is CASFPGLAGKDTQYF. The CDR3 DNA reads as TGTGCCAGCTTCCCGGGACTGGCGGGAAAGGATACGCAGTATTTT.

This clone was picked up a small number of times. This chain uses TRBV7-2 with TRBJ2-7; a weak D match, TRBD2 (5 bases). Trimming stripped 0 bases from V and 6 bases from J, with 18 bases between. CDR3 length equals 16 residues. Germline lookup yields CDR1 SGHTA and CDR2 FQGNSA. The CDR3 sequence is CASSLAGGSTPSEQYV. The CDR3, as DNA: TGTGCCAGCAGCTTAGCTGGAGGCAGCACGCCCAGCGAGCAGTACGTC.

The CDR3 region is CASSEESGGNQPQHF. The CDR3 DNA sequence: TGTGCCAGCAGTGAAGAGTCAGGGGGCAATCAGCCCCAGCATTTT. The chain couples TRBV2 to TRBJ1-5; TRBD1 might be the D (6 bases). There are 15 residues in the CDR3. V was trimmed by 1 base and J by 2 bases, leaving 9 bases between them. CDR1 and CDR2 from the germline V gene are SNHLY and FYNNEI.